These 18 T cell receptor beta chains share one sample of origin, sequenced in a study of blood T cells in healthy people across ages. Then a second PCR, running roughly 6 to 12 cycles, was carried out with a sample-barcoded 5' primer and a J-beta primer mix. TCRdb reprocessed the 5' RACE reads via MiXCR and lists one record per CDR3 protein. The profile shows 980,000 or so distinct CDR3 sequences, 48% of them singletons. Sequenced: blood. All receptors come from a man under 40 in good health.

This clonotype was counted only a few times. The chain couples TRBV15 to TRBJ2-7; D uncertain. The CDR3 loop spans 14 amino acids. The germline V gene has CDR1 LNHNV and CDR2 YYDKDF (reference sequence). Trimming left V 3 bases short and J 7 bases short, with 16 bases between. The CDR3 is CATSSQDVYNEQYF. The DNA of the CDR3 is TGTGCCACCAGCAGCCAGGATGTATACAATGAGCAGTACTTC.

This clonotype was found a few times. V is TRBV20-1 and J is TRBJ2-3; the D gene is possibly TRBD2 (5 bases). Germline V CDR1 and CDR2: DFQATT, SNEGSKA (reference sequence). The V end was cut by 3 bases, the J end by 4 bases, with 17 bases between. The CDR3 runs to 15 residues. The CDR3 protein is CSARDHRGLSDTQYF. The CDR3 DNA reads TGCAGTGCTAGGGACCATCGGGGTTTGTCAGATACGCAGTATTTT.

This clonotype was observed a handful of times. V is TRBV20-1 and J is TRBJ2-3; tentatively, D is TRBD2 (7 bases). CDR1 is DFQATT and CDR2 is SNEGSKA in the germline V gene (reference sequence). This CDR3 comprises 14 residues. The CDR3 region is CSMRGGGFQDTQYF. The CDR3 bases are TGCAGCATGCGGGGCGGGGGCTTTCAAGATACGCAGTATTTT.

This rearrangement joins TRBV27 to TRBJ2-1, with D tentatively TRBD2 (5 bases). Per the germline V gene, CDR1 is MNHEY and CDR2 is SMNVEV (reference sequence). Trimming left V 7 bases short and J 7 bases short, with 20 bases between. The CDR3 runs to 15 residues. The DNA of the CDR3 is TGTGCCAGCACCCCCATTGCGAGGGTGTCAAATGAGCAGTTCTTC. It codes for CASTPIARVSNEQFF.

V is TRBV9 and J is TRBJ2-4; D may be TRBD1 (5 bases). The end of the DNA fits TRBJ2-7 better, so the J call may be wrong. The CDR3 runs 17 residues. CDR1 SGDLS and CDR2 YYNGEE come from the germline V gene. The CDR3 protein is CASSVGPQAGLTYEQYF. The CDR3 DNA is TGTGCCAGCAGCGTAGGGCCCCAGGCAGGGCTCACCTACGAGCAGTACTTC.

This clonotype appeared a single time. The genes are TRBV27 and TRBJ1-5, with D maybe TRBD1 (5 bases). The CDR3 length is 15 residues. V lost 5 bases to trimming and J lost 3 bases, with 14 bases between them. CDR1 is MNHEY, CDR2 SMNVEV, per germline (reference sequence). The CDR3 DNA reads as TGTGCCAGCAGTGGAGCCGGGGGTCCCAATCAGCCCCAGCATTTT. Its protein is CASSGAGGPNQPQHF.

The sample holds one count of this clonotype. The CDR3, as DNA: TGTGCCAGCAGTACCCACGGGGGCAATCAGCCCCAGCATTTT. Translating gives CASSTHGGNQPQHF. The rearrangement uses TRBV7-2 and TRBJ1-5; D call uncertain. The length of the CDR3 is 14 residues. Germline assignment: CDR1 SGHTA and CDR2 FQGNSA. Trimming left V 6 bases short and J 2 bases short, with 11 bases between.

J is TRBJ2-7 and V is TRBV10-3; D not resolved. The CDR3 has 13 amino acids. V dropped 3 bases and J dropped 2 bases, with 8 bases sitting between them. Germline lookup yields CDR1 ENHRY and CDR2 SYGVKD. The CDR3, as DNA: TGTGCCATCAGTGACGCAGTGACCTACGAGCAGTACTTC. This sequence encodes CAISDAVTYEQYF.

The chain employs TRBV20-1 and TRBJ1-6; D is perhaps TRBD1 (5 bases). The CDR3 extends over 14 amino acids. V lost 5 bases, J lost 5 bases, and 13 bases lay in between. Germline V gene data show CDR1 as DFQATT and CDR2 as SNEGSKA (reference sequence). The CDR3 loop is CSAPGPVHNSPLHF. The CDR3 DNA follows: TGCAGTGCTCCGGGGCCTGTCCATAATTCACCCCTCCACTTT.

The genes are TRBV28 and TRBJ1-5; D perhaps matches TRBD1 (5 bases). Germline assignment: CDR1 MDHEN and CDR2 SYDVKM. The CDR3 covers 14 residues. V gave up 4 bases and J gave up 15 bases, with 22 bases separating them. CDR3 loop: CASSSGTPSYTPHF. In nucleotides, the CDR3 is TGTGCCAGCAGTTCCGGGACCCCATCTTACACGCCGCATTTT.

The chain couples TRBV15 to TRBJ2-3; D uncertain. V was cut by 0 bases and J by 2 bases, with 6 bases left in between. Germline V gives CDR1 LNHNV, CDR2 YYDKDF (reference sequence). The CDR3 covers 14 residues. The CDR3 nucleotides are TGTGCCACCAGCAGAGATGTAGACACAGATACGCAGTATTTT. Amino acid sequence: CATSRDVDTDTQYF.

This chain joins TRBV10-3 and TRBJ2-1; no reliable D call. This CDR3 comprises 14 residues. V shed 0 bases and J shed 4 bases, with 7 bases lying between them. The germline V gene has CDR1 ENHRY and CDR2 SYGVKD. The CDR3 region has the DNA TGTGCCATCAGTGAGTCTAGCCAATACAATGAGCAGTTCTTC. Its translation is CAISESSQYNEQFF.

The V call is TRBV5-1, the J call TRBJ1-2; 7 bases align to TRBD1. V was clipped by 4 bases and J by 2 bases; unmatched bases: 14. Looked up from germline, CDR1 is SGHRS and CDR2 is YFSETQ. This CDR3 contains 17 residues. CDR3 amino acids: CASSPGQEELRNYGYTF. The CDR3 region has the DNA TGCGCCAGCAGCCCCGGACAGGAGGAGTTGAGGAACTATGGCTACACCTTC.

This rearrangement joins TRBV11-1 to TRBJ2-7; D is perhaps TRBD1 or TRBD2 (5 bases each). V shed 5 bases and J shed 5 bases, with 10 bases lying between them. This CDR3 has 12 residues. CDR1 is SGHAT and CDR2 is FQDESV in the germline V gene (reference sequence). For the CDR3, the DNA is TGTGCCAGCAGCCCAATGGGGGACGAGCAGTACTTC. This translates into CASSPMGDEQYF.

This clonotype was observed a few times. This CDR3 reads CASTESGHGYEQYF. The CDR3 DNA reads TGTGCCAGCACTGAGTCGGGCCATGGATACGAGCAGTACTTC. The V call is TRBV2, the J call TRBJ2-7; D ambiguous. CDR3 length equals 14 residues. Germline V gene sequence: CDR1 SNHLY, CDR2 FYNNEI. V was cut by 7 bases and J by 4 bases, with 17 bases left in between.

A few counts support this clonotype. The CDR3 spells CASSDWPNNEQFF. CDR3 DNA: TGTGCCAGCAGTGACTGGCCGAACAATGAGCAGTTCTTC. V usage is TRBV6-6 and J usage is TRBJ2-1; D ambiguous. Per germline, CDR1 MNHNY and CDR2 SVGAGI (reference sequence). Trimming removed 5 bases from V and 5 bases from J, with 10 bases in between. The CDR3 has 13 residues.

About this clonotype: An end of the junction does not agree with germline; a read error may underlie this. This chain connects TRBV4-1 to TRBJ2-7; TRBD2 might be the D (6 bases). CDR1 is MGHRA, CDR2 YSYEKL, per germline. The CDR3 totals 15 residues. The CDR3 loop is CAGSQVAVTIYEQYF. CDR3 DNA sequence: TGCGCCGGCAGCCAAGTAGCGGTGACGATCTACGAGCAGTACTTC.

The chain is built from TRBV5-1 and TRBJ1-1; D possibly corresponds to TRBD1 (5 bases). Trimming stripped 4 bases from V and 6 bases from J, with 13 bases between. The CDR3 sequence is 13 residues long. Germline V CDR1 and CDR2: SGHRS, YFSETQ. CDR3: CASSNRGDSEAFF. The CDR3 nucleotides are TGCGCCAGCAGCAACCGAGGGGACTCTGAAGCTTTCTTT.